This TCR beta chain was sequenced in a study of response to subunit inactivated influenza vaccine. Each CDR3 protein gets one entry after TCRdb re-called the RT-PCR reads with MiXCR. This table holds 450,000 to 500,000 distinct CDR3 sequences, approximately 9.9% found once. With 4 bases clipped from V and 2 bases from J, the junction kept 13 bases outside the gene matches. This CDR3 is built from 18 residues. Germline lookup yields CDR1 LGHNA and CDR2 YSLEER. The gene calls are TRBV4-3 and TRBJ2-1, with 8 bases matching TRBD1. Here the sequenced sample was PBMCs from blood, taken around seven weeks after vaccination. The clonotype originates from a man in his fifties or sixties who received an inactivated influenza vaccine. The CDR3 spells CASSPTGGRTGPYNEQFF. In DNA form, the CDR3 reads TGCGCCAGCAGCCCGACAGGAGGACGGACAGGGCCCTACAATGAGCAGTTCTTC.